This entry lists 9 T cell receptor beta chains sequenced from one sample in a study of cytomegalovirus exposure and HLA in healthy donors. PCR employed 60 Vbeta and 13 Jbeta primers. The protocol was immunoSEQ multiplex PCR, while the TCRdb copy is restricted to in-frame clones and leaves out a portion. This table holds about 130,000 clones, roughly 80% found once. What was sequenced was PBMCs. The receptor set was obtained from a man aged 18 to 29 in good health and CMV-seropositive.

This clone was counted once. The V call is TRBV30, the J call TRBJ2-4, with 7 bases fitting TRBD1. The ends lost 3 bases at V and 0 bases at J; junction bases unmatched: 5. Germline lookup yields CDR1 GTSNPN and CDR2 SVGIG (reference sequence). The CDR3 spans 15 residues. CDR3: CAWSDRALAKNIQYF. The CDR3 DNA reads as TGTGCCTGGAGCGACAGGGCCTTAGCCAAAAACATTCAGTACTTC.

In DNA, the CDR3 is TGTGCCAGCAGTGAACAAGTAGTGTCGGAAAAACTGTTTTTT. It specifies CASSEQVVSEKLFF. The chain couples TRBV2 to TRBJ1-4; D is unclear. The CDR3 runs to 14 residues. Trimming removed 2 bases from V and 8 bases from J, with 12 bases in between. Germline CDR1 and CDR2: SNHLY and FYNNEI.

The rearrangement links TRBV19 to TRBJ1-5, with 12 nucleotides matching TRBD1. Germline assignment: CDR1 LNHDA and CDR2 SQIVND (reference sequence). The CDR3 length is 18 residues. With 8 bases clipped from V and 2 bases from J, the junction kept 13 bases outside the gene matches. CDR3 nucleotides: TGTGCCAGTTCCTTAGGCCGGGACAGGGGGCTTGGCAATCAGCCCCAGCATTTT. This codes for CASSLGRDRGLGNQPQHF. The whole variable domain, remainder taken from reference TRBV19 and TRBJ1-5, is DGGITQSPKYLFRKEGQNVTLSCEQNLNHDAMYWYRQDPGQGLRLIYYSQIVNDFQKGDIAEGYSVSREKKESFPLTVTSAQKNPTAFYLCASSLGRDRGLGNQPQHFGDGTRLSIL.

The chain is built from TRBV5-1 and TRBJ2-1, with D unclear. Germline CDR1 reads SGHRS; CDR2 reads YFSETQ. This CDR3 is 15 amino acids long. Deletions cut 2 bases from V and 8 bases from J, with 17 bases between. This CDR3 is CASSLSEVGMHEQFF. CDR3 nucleotide sequence: TGCGCCAGCAGCTTAAGCGAGGTAGGCATGCATGAGCAGTTCTTC.

The genes are TRBV2 and TRBJ2-3, with D possibly matching TRBD2 (7 bases). The CDR3 covers 15 residues. Between the trimmed V and J ends, which lost 6 bases and 4 bases, there was a span of 17 bases. CDR1 is SNHLY, CDR2 FYNNEI, per germline. Here the CDR3 DNA reads TGTGCCAGCAGCTCGACTAGCAGGGGCTCAGATACGCAGTATTTT. Residues: CASSSTSRGSDTQYF.

Only one count was recorded for this clone. J is TRBJ2-1 and V is TRBV7-9, with 7 bases fitting TRBD1. The V gene's germline CDR1 is SEHNR and CDR2 FQNEAQ (reference sequence). The ends lost 4 bases at V and 0 bases at J; junction bases unmatched: 9. CDR3 size: 17 residues. The CDR3 here is CASSSMTGRGSYNEQFF. The DNA of the CDR3 is TGTGCCAGCAGCTCGATGACAGGGAGAGGCTCCTACAATGAGCAGTTCTTC.

The chain uses TRBV19 and TRBJ2-1, with 7 bases that match TRBD2. There are 13 residues in the CDR3. Germline lookup yields CDR1 LNHDA and CDR2 SQIVND (reference sequence). CDR3 protein: CASGPNGGNEQFF. In DNA, the CDR3 is TGTGCTAGCGGGCCTAACGGGGGTAATGAGCAGTTCTTC. Complete variable domain (other parts from reference TRBV19 and TRBJ2-1): DGGITQSPKYLFRKEGQNVTLSCEQNLNHDAMYWYRQDPGQGLRLIYYSQIVNDFQKGDIAEGYSVSREKKESFPLTVTSAQKNPTAFYLCASGPNGGNEQFFGPGTRLTVL.

The chain combines TRBV13 with TRBJ1-2; 12 bases agree with TRBD1. V lost 5 bases and J lost 0; bases outside the gene matches: 4. CDR3 length equals 16 residues. Germline V gene data show CDR1 as PRHDT and CDR2 as FYEKMQ (reference sequence). The CDR3 protein is CASSGDRGQANYGYTF. DNA for the CDR3: TGTGCCAGCAGCGGGGACAGGGGGCAGGCTAACTATGGCTACACCTTC.

The chain employs TRBV5-1 and TRBJ1-2, with D perhaps TRBD1 (5 bases). V shed 0 bases and J shed 0 bases, with 9 bases lying between them. Germline lookup yields CDR1 SGHRS and CDR2 YFSETQ. The length of the CDR3 is 15 residues. The CDR3 loop is CASSLDGAANYGYTF. CDR3 bases: TGCGCCAGCAGCTTGGATGGGGCTGCTAACTATGGCTACACCTTC.